The 9 T cell receptor beta chains below all came from one sample that was sequenced in a study of CD8+CD57+ T cells in acquired aplastic anemia. It was genomic DNA that served as the template for profiling TCR beta VDJ and CDR3. MiXCR, run by TCRdb on the reads, gives a single entry per CDR3 protein. The repertoire has approximately 70,000 distinct CDR3 sequences, 55% of them found once; the top ten carry about 2.5%. Sequenced sample: sorted CD4+, CD8+, or CD8+CD57+ T cells (not recorded which) from PBMCs. The receptors stem from a human donor in good health, serving as a control.

This clonotype was detected a few times. The V gene is TRBV6-1, the J gene TRBJ2-1; TRBD2 aligns across 8 bases. The V gene end was trimmed by 9 bases and the J gene end by 2 bases; junction bases not matched to a gene: 12. The germline gives CDR1 MNHNS, CDR2 SASEGT. This CDR3 region has 16 residues. The CDR3 DNA is TGTGCCAGTACATACCGACTAGCGCAACCCTACAATGAGCAGTTCTTC. Translation: CASTYRLAQPYNEQFF.

This clonotype appeared many times. J is TRBJ2-5 and V is TRBV3-1; 7 bases match TRBD2. With V trimmed by 0 bases and J by 2 bases, 6 bases remained unmatched. Germline CDR1 reads LGHDT; CDR2 reads YNNKEL (reference sequence). CDR3 length equals 16 residues. The DNA for the CDR3 is TGTGCCAGCAGCCAAGACCGGGCGGGAGCGCAAGAGACCCAGTACTTC. This gives the protein CASSQDRAGAQETQYF.

The chain has TRBV10-1 and TRBJ2-7; possible D gene TRBD2, 5 bases. CDR3 length: 14 amino acids. Germline V CDR1 and CDR2: WNHNN, SYGVQD (reference sequence). Trimming pared 6 bases from V and 1 base from J, leaving 13 bases between. CDR3 DNA sequence: TGCGCCAGCAGCCAAGACTACGAGTCCTACGAGCAGTACTTC. Its protein is CASSQDYESYEQYF.

This clonotype was recorded many times. The gene calls are TRBV5-1 and TRBJ2-2, with D perhaps matching TRBD1 or TRBD2 (5 bases each). The CDR3 covers 15 residues. V was trimmed by 0 bases and J by 4 bases, leaving 10 bases between them. Germline CDR1 reads SGHRS; CDR2 reads YFSETQ. CDR3 coding DNA: TGCGCCAGCAGCTTGGCTCAGGGACCCACCGGGGAGCTGTTTTTT. It encodes CASSLAQGPTGELFF.

This chain joins TRBV2 and TRBJ2-5; tentative D call: TRBD2 (5 bases). The CDR3 has 15 amino acids. CDR1 and CDR2 from the germline V gene are SNHLY and FYNNEI. V dropped 1 base and J dropped 4 bases, with 13 bases sitting between them. In DNA form, the CDR3 reads TGTGCCAGCAGTGAAGAGCGAGGCAGCGGAGAGACCCAGTACTTC. It translates to CASSEERGSGETQYF.

This clonotype was recorded many times. The chain recombines TRBV5-1 with TRBJ1-1; 9 positions agree with TRBD1. V lost 4 bases to trimming and J lost 5 bases; unmatched junction nucleotides: 12. CDR1 and CDR2 (germline): SGHRS, YFSETQ. The CDR3 is made up of 16 amino acids. CDR3 in DNA: TGCGCCAGCAGCACACCCCACGGGACAGGGCGGACTGAAGCTTTCTTT. This gives the protein CASSTPHGTGRTEAFF.

The CDR3 sequence: CSAPDRSSGNTIYF. In DNA, the CDR3 is TGCAGTGCTCCAGACAGGTCCTCTGGAAACACCATATATTTT. This chain links TRBV20-1 with TRBJ1-3; possibly TRBD1 for D (6 bases). Between the trimmed V and J ends, which lost 5 bases and 0 bases, there was a span of 11 bases. CDR1 is DFQATT and CDR2 is SNEGSKA in the germline V gene (reference sequence). CDR3 length: 14 amino acids.

This clonotype has at least ten counts. The chain carries TRBV11-2 and TRBJ2-3; 7 bases are a match to TRBD2. The length of the CDR3 is 15 residues. Germline V CDR1 and CDR2: SGHAT, FQNNGV. V was pared by 1 base and J by 3 bases, with 4 bases of the junction left unmatched. The CDR3, as DNA: TGTGCCAGCAGCTTAGGGGGGAGGGAGACAGATACGCAGTATTTT. It encodes CASSLGGRETDTQYF.

This clonotype has a count of ten or more. The chain joins TRBV28 to TRBJ1-2; no firm D call. The V gene's germline CDR1 is MDHEN and CDR2 SYDVKM. The ends were cut back, 5 bases at V and 0 bases at J, with 13 bases in the middle. This CDR3 comprises 15 residues. The CDR3 loop is CASSPTLRTNYGYTF. The CDR3 DNA reads TGTGCCAGCAGTCCCACGTTGAGGACTAACTATGGCTACACCTTC.